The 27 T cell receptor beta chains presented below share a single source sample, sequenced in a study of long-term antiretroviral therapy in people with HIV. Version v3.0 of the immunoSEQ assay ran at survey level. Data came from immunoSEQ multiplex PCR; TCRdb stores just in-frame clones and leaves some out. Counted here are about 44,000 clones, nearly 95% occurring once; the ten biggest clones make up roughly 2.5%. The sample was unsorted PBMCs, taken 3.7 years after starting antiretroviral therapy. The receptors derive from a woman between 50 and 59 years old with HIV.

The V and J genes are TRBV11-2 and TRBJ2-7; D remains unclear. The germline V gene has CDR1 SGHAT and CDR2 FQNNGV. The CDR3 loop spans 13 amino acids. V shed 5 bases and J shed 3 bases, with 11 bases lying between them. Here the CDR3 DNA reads TGTGCCAGCAGCCCCTCTCACGTCTACGAGCAGTACTTC. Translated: CASSPSHVYEQYF.

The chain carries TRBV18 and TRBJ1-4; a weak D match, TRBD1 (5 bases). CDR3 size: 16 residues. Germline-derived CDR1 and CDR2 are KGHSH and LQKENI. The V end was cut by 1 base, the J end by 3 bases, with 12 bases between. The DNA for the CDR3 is TGTGCCAGCTCACCACGCGCTGACAGCCCTAATGAAAAACTGTTTTTT. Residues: CASSPRADSPNEKLFF.

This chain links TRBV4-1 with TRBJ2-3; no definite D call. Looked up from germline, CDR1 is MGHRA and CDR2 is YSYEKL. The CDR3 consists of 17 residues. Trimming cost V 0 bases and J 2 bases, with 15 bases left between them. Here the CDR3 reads CASSQDLLQKHTDTQYF. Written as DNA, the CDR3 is TGCGCCAGCAGCCAAGACCTCCTGCAGAAGCACACAGATACGCAGTATTTT.

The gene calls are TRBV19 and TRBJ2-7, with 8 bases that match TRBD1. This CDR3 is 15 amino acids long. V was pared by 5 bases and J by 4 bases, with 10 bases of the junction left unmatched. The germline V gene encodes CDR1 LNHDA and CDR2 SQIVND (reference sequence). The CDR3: CASSSPGQGKYEQYF. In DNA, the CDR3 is TGTGCCAGTAGTTCCCCCGGACAGGGAAAGTACGAGCAGTACTTC.

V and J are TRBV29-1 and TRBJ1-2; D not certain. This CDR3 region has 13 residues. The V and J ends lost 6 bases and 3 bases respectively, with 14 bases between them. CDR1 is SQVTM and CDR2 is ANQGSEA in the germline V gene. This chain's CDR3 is CSVRRGSYYGYTF. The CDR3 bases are TGCAGCGTGAGACGGGGATCTTACTATGGCTACACCTTC.

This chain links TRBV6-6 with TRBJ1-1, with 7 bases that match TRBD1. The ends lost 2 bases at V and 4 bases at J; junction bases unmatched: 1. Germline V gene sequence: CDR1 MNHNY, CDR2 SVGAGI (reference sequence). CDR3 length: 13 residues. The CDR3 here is CASSYRGLTEAFF. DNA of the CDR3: TGTGCCAGCAGTTACAGGGGGCTCACTGAAGCTTTCTTT.

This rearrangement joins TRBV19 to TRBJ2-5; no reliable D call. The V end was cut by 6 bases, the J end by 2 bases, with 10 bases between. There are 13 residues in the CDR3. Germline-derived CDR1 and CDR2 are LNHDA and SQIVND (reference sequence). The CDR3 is CASSLSFQETQYF. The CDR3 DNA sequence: TGTGCCAGTAGCCTCTCTTTTCAAGAGACCCAGTACTTC.

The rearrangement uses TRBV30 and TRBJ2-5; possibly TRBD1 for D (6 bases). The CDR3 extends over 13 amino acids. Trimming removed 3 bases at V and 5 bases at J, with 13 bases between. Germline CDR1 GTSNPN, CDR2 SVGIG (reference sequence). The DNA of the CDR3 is TGTGCCTGGAGACCCTGGGGGCACGAGACCCAGTACTTC. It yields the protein CAWRPWGHETQYF.

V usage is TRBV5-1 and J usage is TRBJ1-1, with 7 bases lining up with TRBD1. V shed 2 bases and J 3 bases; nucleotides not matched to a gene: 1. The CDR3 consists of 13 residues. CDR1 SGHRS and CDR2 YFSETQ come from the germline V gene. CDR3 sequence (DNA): TGCGCCAGCAGCTTCCAGGGGGACACTGAAGCTTTCTTT. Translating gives CASSFQGDTEAFF.

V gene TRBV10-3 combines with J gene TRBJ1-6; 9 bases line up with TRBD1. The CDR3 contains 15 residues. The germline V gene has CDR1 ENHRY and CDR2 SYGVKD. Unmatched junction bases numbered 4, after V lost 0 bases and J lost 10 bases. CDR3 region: CAISESTGGGSPLHF. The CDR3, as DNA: TGTGCCATCAGTGAGTCGACAGGGGGAGGATCACCCCTCCACTTT.

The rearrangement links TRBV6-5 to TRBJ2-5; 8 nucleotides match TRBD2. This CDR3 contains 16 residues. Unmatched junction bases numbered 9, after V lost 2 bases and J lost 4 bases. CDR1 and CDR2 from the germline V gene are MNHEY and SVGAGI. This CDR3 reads CASSYSSGVRVETQYF. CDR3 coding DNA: TGTGCCAGCAGTTACAGTAGCGGGGTTCGGGTAGAGACCCAGTACTTC.

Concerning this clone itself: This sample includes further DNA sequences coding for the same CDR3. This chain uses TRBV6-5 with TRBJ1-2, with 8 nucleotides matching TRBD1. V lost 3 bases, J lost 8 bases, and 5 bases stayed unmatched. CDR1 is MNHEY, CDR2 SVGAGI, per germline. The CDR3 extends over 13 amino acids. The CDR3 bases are TGTGCCAGCAGTTATCCCGACAGGGGCGGCTACACCTTC. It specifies CASSYPDRGGYTF.

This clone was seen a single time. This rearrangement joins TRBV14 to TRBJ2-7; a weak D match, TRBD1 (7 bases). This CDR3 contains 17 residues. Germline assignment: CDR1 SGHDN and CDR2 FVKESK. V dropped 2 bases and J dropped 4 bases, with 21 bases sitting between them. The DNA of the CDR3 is TGTGCCAGCAGCCAAAGGCCCCCCCGGGCAGGGGGGTACGAGCAGTACTTC. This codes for CASSQRPPRAGGYEQYF.

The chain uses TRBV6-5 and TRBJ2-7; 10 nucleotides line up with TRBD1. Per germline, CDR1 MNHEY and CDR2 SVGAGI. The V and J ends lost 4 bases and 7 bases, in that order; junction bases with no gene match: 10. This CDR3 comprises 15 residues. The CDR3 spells CASSCGTGALCEQYF. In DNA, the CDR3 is TGTGCCAGCAGTTGCGGGACAGGGGCGCTTTGTGAGCAGTACTTC.

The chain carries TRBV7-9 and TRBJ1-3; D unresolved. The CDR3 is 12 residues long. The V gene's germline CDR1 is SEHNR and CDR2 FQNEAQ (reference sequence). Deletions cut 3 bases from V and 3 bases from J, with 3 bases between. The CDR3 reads CASSFVGNTIYF. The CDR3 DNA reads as TGTGCCAGCAGCTTTGTTGGAAACACCATATATTTT.

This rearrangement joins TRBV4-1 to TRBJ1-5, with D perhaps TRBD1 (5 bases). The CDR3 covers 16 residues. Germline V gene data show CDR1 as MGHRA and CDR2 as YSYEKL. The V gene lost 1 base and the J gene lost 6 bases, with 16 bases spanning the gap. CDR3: CASSQVRGQGSQPQHF. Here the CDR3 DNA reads TGCGCCAGCAGCCAAGTTCGAGGGCAGGGCTCTCAGCCCCAGCATTTT.

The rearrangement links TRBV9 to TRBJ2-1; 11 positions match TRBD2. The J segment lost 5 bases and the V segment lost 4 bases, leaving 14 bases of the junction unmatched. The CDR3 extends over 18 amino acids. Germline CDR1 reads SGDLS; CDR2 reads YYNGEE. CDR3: CASSYTAASGGPNNEQFF. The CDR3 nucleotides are TGTGCCAGCAGCTATACCGCGGCTAGCGGGGGGCCAAACAATGAGCAGTTCTTC.

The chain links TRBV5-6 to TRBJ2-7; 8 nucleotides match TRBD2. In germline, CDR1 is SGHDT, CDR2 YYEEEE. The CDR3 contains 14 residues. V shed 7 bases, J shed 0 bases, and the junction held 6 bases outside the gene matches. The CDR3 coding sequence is TGTGCCAGCTACCGGGGGGGCGCCTCCTACGAGCAGTACTTC. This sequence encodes CASYRGGASYEQYF.

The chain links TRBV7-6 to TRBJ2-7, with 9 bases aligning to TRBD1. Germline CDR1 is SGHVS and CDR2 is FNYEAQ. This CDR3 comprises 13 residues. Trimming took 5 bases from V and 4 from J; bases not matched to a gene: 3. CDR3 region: CASSRDREYEQYF. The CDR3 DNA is TGTGCCAGCAGCCGGGACAGGGAGTACGAGCAGTACTTC.

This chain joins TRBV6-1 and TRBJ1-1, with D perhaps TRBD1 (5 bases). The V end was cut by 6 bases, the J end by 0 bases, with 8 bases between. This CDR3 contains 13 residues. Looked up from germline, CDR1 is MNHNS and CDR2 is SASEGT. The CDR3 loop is CASRRQMNTEAFF. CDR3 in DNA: TGTGCCAGCAGGCGACAGATGAACACTGAAGCTTTCTTT.

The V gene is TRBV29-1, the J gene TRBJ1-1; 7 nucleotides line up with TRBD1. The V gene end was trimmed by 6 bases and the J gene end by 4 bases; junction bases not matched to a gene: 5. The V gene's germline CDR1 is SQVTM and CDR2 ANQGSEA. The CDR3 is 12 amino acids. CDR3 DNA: TGCAGCGTAGGACAGGAGGGCACTGAAGCTTTCTTT. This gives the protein CSVGQEGTEAFF.

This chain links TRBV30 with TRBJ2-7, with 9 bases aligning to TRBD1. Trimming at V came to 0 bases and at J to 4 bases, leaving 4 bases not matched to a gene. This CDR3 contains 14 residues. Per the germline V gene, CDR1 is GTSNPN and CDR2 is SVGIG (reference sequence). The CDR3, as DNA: TGTGCCTGGAGTGTGGGGACAGGGCCGTACGAGCAGTACTTC. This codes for CAWSVGTGPYEQYF. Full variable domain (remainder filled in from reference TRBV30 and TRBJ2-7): SQTIHQWPATLVQPVGSPLSLECTVEGTSNPNLYWYRQAAGRGLQLLFYSVGIGQISSEVPQNLSASRPQDRQFILSSKKLLLSDSGFYLCAWSVGTGPYEQYFGPGTRLTVT.

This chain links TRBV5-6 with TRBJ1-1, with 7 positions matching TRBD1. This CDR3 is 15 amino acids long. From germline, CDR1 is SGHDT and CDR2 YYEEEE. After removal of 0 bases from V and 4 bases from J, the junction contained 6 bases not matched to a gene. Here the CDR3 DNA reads TGTGCCAGCAGCTTGGGAACAGGGGCGAGCACTGAAGCTTTCTTT. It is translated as CASSLGTGASTEAFF.

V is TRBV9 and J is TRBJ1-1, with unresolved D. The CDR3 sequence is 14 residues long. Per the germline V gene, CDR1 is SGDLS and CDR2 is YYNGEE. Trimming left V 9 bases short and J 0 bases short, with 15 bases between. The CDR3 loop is CAIDPREVNTEAFF. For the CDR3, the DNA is TGTGCCATTGACCCACGTGAGGTGAACACTGAAGCTTTCTTT.

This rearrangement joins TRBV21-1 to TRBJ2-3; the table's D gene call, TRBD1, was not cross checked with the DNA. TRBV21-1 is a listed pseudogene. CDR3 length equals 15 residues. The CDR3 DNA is TGTGCCAGCAGTTCACAGGTAGTAGTGGCAGATACGCAGTATTTT. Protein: CASSSQVVVADTQYF.

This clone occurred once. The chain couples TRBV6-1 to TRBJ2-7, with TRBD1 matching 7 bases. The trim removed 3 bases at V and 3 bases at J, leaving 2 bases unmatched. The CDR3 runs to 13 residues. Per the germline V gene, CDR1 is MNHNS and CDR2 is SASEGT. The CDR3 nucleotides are TGTGCCAGCAGTGACGCAGGGGGCTACGAGCAGTACTTC. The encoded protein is CASSDAGGYEQYF.

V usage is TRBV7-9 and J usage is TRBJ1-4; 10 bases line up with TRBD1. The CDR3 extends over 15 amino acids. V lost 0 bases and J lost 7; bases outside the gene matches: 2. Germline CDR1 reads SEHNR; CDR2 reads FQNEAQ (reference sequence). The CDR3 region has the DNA TGTGCCAGCAGCTTAGCGGGGACAGGGGTTGAAAAACTGTTTTTT. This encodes CASSLAGTGVEKLFF.